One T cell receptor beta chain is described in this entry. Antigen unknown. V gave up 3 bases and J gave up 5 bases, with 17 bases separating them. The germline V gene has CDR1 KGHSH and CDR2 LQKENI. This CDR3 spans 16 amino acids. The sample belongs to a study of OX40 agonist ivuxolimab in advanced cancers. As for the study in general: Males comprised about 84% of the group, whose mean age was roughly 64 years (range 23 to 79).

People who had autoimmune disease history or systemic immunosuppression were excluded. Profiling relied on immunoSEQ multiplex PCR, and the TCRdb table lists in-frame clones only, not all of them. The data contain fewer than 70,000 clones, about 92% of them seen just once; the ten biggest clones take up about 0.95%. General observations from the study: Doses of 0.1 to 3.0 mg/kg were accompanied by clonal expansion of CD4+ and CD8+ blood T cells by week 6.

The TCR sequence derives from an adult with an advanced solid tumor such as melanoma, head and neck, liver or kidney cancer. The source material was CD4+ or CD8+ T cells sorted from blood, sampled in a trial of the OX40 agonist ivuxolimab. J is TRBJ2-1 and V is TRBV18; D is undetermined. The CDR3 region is CASSPADRRIHNEQFF. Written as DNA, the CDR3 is TGTGCCAGCTCACCCGCTGACCGACGGATCCACAATGAGCAGTTCTTC.